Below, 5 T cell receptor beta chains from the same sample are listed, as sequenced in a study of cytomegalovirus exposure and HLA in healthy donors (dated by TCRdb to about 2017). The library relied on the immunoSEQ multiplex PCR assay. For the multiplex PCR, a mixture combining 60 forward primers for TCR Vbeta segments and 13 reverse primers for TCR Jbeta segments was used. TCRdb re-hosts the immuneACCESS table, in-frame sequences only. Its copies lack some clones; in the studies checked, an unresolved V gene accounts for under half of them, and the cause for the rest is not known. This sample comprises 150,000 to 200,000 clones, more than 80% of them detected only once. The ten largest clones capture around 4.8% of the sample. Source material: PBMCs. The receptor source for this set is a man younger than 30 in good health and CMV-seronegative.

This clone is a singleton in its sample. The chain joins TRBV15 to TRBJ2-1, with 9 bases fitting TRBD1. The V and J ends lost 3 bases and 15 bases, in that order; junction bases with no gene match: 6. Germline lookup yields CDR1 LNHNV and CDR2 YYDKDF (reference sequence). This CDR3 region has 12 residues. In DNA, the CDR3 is TGTGCCACCAGCAGCCCGGGACAGGGCGTGTTCTTC. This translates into CATSSPGQGVFF.

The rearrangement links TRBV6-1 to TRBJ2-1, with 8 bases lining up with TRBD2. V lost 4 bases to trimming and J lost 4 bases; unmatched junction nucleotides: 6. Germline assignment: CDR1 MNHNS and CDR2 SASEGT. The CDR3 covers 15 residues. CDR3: CASSVTGGLYNEQFF. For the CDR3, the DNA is TGTGCCAGCAGTGTCACGGGGGGGTTATACAATGAGCAGTTCTTC.

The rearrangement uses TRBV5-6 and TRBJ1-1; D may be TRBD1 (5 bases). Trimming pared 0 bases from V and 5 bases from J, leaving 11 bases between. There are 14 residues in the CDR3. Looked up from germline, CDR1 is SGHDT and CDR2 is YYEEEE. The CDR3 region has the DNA TGTGCCAGCAGCTTGGAAGGGAGGGGAACTGAAGCTTTCTTT. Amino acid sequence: CASSLEGRGTEAFF. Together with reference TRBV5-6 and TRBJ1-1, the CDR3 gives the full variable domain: DAGVTQSPTHLIKTRGQQVTLRCSPKSGHDTVSWYQQALGQGPQFIFQYYEEEERQRGNFPDRFSGHQFPNYSSELNVNALLLGDSALYLCASSLEGRGTEAFFGQGTRLTVV.

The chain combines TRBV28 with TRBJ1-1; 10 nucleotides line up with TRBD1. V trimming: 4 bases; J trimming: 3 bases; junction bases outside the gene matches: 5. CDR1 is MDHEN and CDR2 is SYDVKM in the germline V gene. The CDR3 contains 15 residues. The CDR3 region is CASSSDRGWDTEAFF. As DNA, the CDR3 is TGTGCCAGCAGTTCGGACAGGGGGTGGGACACTGAAGCTTTCTTT. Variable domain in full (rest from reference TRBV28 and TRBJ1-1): DVKVTQSSRYLVKRTGEKVFLECVQDMDHENMFWYRQDPGLGLRLIYFSYDVKMKEKGDIPEGYSVSREKKERFSLILESASTNQTSMYLCASSSDRGWDTEAFFGQGTRLTVV.

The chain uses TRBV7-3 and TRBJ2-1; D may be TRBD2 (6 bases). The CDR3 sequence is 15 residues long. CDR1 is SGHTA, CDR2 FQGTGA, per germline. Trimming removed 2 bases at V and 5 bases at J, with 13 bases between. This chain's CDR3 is CASSLWVAENNEQFF. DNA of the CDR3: TGTGCCAGCAGCTTATGGGTAGCGGAGAACAATGAGCAGTTCTTC.